Listed here are 14 T cell receptor beta chains from one sample, sequenced in a study of Graves' ophthalmopathy and Graves' hyperthyroidism. The TCR beta CDR3 regions underwent amplification from RNA transcripts. HTBI primers were employed in first-round RT-PCR, then a second-round multiplex PCR followed. TCRdb used MiXCR to reprocess the multiplex PCR reads, holding one entry per CDR3 protein. The table records roughly 380,000 distinct CDR3 sequences, 15% to 17% of them present only once. The sample consisted of peripheral blood. These receptors came from a woman younger than 35 with stable Graves' hyperthyroidism.

This clonotype appeared many times. V usage is TRBV20-1 and J usage is TRBJ1-1, with D possibly being TRBD1 (5 bases). The CDR3 spans 14 residues. Trimming left V 5 bases short and J 3 bases short, with 16 bases between. Germline V lookup: CDR1 DFQATT, CDR2 SNEGSKA (reference sequence). CDR3 in DNA: TGCAGTGCTGTTCAAGGGGCGCTTCACACTGAAGCTTTCTTT. This sequence encodes CSAVQGALHTEAFF.

Ten or more counts support this clonotype. The chain joins TRBV24-1 to TRBJ2-2, with TRBD1 identical over 10 bases. This CDR3 is built from 16 residues. Looked up from germline, CDR1 is KGHDR and CDR2 is SFDVKD. V lost 5 bases, J lost 5 bases, and 7 bases stayed unmatched. CDR3 nucleotides: TGTGCCACCAGTGGGACCGGGACAGGGGATACCGGGGAGCTGTTTTTT. Amino acid sequence: CATSGTGTGDTGELFF.

This clonotype occurred once. The chain joins TRBV12-3 or TRBV12-4 to TRBJ1-5; D is undetermined. This CDR3 is built from 12 residues. The germline V and J ends were trimmed by 6 bases and 8 bases, with 11 bases remaining between them. The DNA for the CDR3 is TGTGCCAGCAGGAACAAGTTGGAGCCCCAGCATTTT. Its protein is CASRNKLEPQHF.

This clonotype was recorded at least ten times. J is TRBJ1-6 and V is TRBV6-1; the D gene is possibly TRBD1 (5 bases). Trimming removed 6 bases from V and 0 bases from J, with 12 bases in between. The CDR3 covers 16 residues. Germline V gives CDR1 MNHNS, CDR2 SASEGT. In nucleotides, the CDR3 is TGTGCCAGCAGCCCAGACAGATCCTCCTATAATTCACCCCTCCACTTT. Translated: CASSPDRSSYNSPLHF.

In this sample, this clonotype turned up a few times. This sequence joins TRBV18 and TRBJ1-1; TRBD1 aligns across 7 bases. Trimming removed 3 bases from V and 5 bases from J; junction bases left unmatched: 18. CDR1 KGHSH and CDR2 LQKENI come from the germline V gene. This CDR3 region has 18 residues. The CDR3, as DNA: TGTGCCAGCTCACCGACAAAACCCGCTGGCCAGGGGGATACTGAAGCTTTCTTT. This translates into CASSPTKPAGQGDTEAFF.

This clonotype was detected a few times. The chain combines TRBV14 with TRBJ2-7, with TRBD1 matching over 11 bases. Germline assignment: CDR1 SGHDN and CDR2 FVKESK. Losses at the gene ends were 1 base for V and 7 bases for J; bases not matched to a gene: 9. There are 16 residues in the CDR3. CDR3 sequence (DNA): TGTGCCAGCAGCCAAGTGAGTGGGACAGGGGGATCGGAGCAGTACTTC. This gives the protein CASSQVSGTGGSEQYF. Full variable domain (remainder filled in from reference TRBV14 and TRBJ2-7): EAGVTQFPSHSVIEKGQTVTLRCDPISGHDNLYWYRRVMGKEIKFLLHFVKESKQDESGMPNNRFLAERTGGTYSTLKVQPAELEDSGVYFCASSQVSGTGGSEQYFGPGTRLTVT.

In this sample, this clonotype turned up many times. V gene TRBV12-3 or TRBV12-4 combines with J gene TRBJ1-2; 8 bases fit TRBD1. J gave up 8 bases and V 8 bases, and 7 bases lay outside the gene matches. The CDR3 runs to 12 residues. The CDR3 region is CASRDRRGGYTF. CDR3 coding DNA: TGTGCCAGCCGGGACAGGCGGGGAGGCTACACCTTC.

The J gene is TRBJ1-5, the V gene TRBV6-1; D is perhaps TRBD1 (5 bases). Trimming cost V 4 bases and J 6 bases, with 16 bases left between them. CDR1 is MNHNS and CDR2 is SASEGT in the germline V gene. CDR3 length: 15 amino acids. CDR3: CASSGGRSGGQPQHF. The CDR3 nucleotides read TGTGCCAGCAGTGGGGGACGGTCCGGCGGTCAGCCCCAGCATTTT.

CDR3 region: CASSLRQGEGTEAFF. In nucleotides, the CDR3 is TGTGCCAGCAGCCTTAGACAGGGTGAAGGCACTGAAGCTTTCTTT. The gene calls are TRBV3-1 and TRBJ1-1; TRBD1 aligns across 7 bases. The V segment lost 4 bases and the J segment 4 bases; nucleotides outside the gene matches: 9. Germline values: CDR1 LGHDT, CDR2 YNNKEL (reference sequence). The CDR3 runs to 15 residues.

The gene calls are TRBV28 and TRBJ2-2; unclear D gene. The CDR3 runs to 14 residues. V was cut by 7 bases and J by 1 base, with 10 bases left in between. From germline, CDR1 is MDHEN and CDR2 SYDVKM. The chain's CDR3 is CASIFRLNTGELFF. The CDR3 DNA reads as TGTGCCAGCATTTTTCGGCTGAACACCGGGGAGCTGTTTTTT.

The sample holds many counts of this clonotype. This chain links TRBV12-3 or TRBV12-4 with TRBJ2-5; 8 positions match TRBD1. This CDR3 is built from 16 residues. The ends lost 5 bases at V and 1 base at J; junction bases unmatched: 9. The DNA for the CDR3 is TGTGCCAGCAGTCAAATCCGGACAGGGAGCCAAGAGACCCAGTACTTC. Translation: CASSQIRTGSQETQYF.

This clonotype has ten or more counts. This chain links TRBV12-3 or TRBV12-4 with TRBJ1-1, with D uncertain. The CDR3 spans 12 residues. V gave up 6 bases and J gave up 4 bases, with 9 bases separating them. The CDR3, as DNA: TGTGCCAGCAGGTTGCGGGGCACTGAAGCTTTCTTT. It specifies CASRLRGTEAFF.

This clonotype has a count of ten or more. This sequence joins TRBV18 and TRBJ1-6; D may be TRBD1 (5 bases). Germline loops: CDR1 KGHSH, CDR2 LQKENI. Trimming removed 1 base from V and 12 bases from J, with 13 bases in between. The CDR3 is 14 amino acids. Here the CDR3 reads CASSPLAGAQPLHF. DNA of the CDR3: TGTGCCAGCTCACCACTTGCCGGGGCGCAACCCCTCCACTTT. The whole variable domain, filled in from reference TRBV18 and TRBJ1-6, reads NAGVMQNPRHLVRRRGQEARLRCSPMKGHSHVYWYRQLPEEGLKFMVYLQKENIIDESGMPKERFSAEFPKEGPSILRIQQVVRGDSAAYFCASSPLAGAQPLHFGNGTRLTVT.

The chain has TRBV6-1 and TRBJ1-2; no reliable D call. V lost 1 base and J 8 bases, leaving 8 bases between the germline ends. The CDR3 is 12 residues long. Germline CDR1 MNHNS, CDR2 SASEGT. The CDR3 DNA reads as TGTGCCAGCAGTGAAGTGGGAAGAGGCTACACCTTC. The encoded protein is CASSEVGRGYTF.